The clone carrying this T cell receptor beta chain has just a few counts. The antigen remains unidentified. Germline lookup yields CDR1 DFQATT and CDR2 SNEGSKA (reference sequence). The CDR3 has 13 amino acids. The sample belongs to a study of T cell repertoires in cytomegalovirus infection. In the study overall: Indicated by public TCR beta signatures were CMV infection and matching HLA type. General study points: Ex vivo responses were dominated by HLA-C-restricted CMV-specific TCR beta clonotypes.

TCRdb itself ran the reads through MiXCR, one entry per CDR3 protein. Among 170,000 or so distinct CDR3 sequences listed, approximately 17% were seen once. Material for sequencing was CD8+ T cells from PBMCs. V gene TRBV20-1 combines with J gene TRBJ2-7, with 7 bases fitting TRBD1. This receptor was identified in a human donor in good health (CMV status not recorded). Some clones in this sample may be carry-over from other donors' samples. For the CDR3, the DNA is TGCAGCCAGCGGACAGGCGTCTCCTACGAGCAGTACTTC. It translates to CSQRTGVSYEQYF.